Below are 32 T cell receptor beta chains sequenced from a single sample in a study of early T cells in non-severe SARS-CoV-2 infection. MiXCR, applied by TCRdb to the 5' RACE reads, yields one record per CDR3 protein. The table has tens of thousands of distinct CDR3 sequences, roughly 6% seen once; the top ten hold around 26%. The sample comprised whole blood. These receptors came from an adult who was a healthcare worker with PCR-confirmed SARS-CoV-2 infection or an uninfected control (not recorded which).

There are many counts of this clonotype. The V and J genes are TRBV5-6 and TRBJ1-1; D gene unclear. Germline assignment: CDR1 SGHDT and CDR2 YYEEEE. The CDR3 contains 13 residues. Deletions cut 0 bases from V and 3 bases from J, with 6 bases between. The CDR3 region has the DNA TGTGCCAGCAGCTTGGGAGCTGACACTGAAGCTTTCTTT. Its translation: CASSLGADTEAFF.

This clonotype was counted only a few times. The chain employs TRBV5-4 and TRBJ2-7; D possibly uses TRBD1 or TRBD2 (5 bases each). The CDR3 consists of 14 residues. V was cut by 0 bases and J by 5 bases, with 12 bases left in between. Germline V gene sequence: CDR1 SGHNT, CDR2 YYREEE (reference sequence). The CDR3 region is CASSLGGARNEQYF. CDR3 DNA sequence: TGTGCCAGCAGCTTGGGAGGGGCGCGAAACGAGCAGTACTTC.

This clonotype showed up many times. The V gene is TRBV6-5, the J gene TRBJ1-3; D uncertain. V was shortened by 9 bases and J by 0 bases, with 15 bases between the two germline ends. From germline, CDR1 is MNHEY and CDR2 SVGAGI. The CDR3 is 15 amino acids. The CDR3 is CASSRSAGSGNTIYF. The CDR3 DNA sequence: TGTGCCAGTAGTCGGTCGGCAGGCTCTGGAAACACCATATATTTT.

A few counts support this clonotype. The chain uses TRBV6-5 and TRBJ2-7; 12 bases match TRBD1. Germline trimming cut 2 bases from V and 6 bases from J; bases unmatched to any gene: 2. Germline CDR1 MNHEY, CDR2 SVGAGI. CDR3 length: 14 amino acids. CDR3 sequence: CASSYRGQGAEQYF. CDR3 sequence (DNA): TGTGCCAGCAGTTACCGGGGACAGGGGGCCGAGCAGTACTTC.

This clonotype was recorded at least ten times. The chain uses TRBV28 and TRBJ2-7; D may correspond to TRBD1 or TRBD2 (5 bases each). Deletions cut 6 bases from V and 4 bases from J, with 22 bases between. The CDR3 contains 16 residues. The germline gives CDR1 MDHEN, CDR2 SYDVKM. This CDR3 is CASSLDGGTFNYEQYF. The CDR3 DNA follows: TGTGCCAGCAGCCTGGATGGGGGTACGTTTAATTACGAGCAGTACTTC.

Ten or more counts support this clonotype. The chain recombines TRBV20-1 with TRBJ2-7; 9 nucleotides agree with TRBD1. The V and J ends lost 3 bases and 6 bases, in that order; junction bases with no gene match: 12. Germline-derived CDR1 and CDR2 are DFQATT and SNEGSKA (reference sequence). The CDR3 is 15 amino acids. DNA for the CDR3: TGCAGTGCTAGGGATCCGGGACAGGGTAACGGCGAGCAGTACTTC. It is translated as CSARDPGQGNGEQYF.

This clonotype has at least ten counts. The V and J genes are TRBV2 and TRBJ2-1, with D uncertain. CDR3 length equals 15 residues. Germline CDR1 and CDR2: SNHLY and FYNNEI. The V end lost 1 base, the J end lost 4 bases, and 11 bases lay between the germline ends. For the CDR3, the DNA is TGTGCCAGCAGTGAAGGGAGTCAGGTATACAATGAGCAGTTCTTC. It specifies CASSEGSQVYNEQFF.

This clonotype appeared many times. The chain employs TRBV6-2 or TRBV6-3 and TRBJ2-3; no definite D call. V gave up 0 bases and J gave up 3 bases, with 7 bases separating them. This CDR3 is built from 14 residues. Germline assignment: CDR1 MNHEY and CDR2 SVGEGT. The CDR3 nucleotides are TGTGCCAGCAGTTACTCGAGTGGTACAGATACGCAGTATTTT. This encodes CASSYSSGTDTQYF.

This clonotype has ten or more counts. V usage is TRBV7-9 and J usage is TRBJ1-5; D remains ambiguous. V was trimmed by 3 bases and J by 3 bases, leaving 12 bases between them. Germline CDR1 SEHNR, CDR2 FQNEAQ (reference sequence). This CDR3 is built from 15 residues. The CDR3 sequence: CASSFSGHPNQPQHF. The CDR3 DNA sequence: TGTGCCAGCAGCTTTTCCGGGCACCCCAATCAGCCCCAGCATTTT.

This clonotype showed up many times. J is TRBJ2-5 and V is TRBV30; 7 bases fit TRBD2. This CDR3 spans 13 amino acids. Germline V CDR1 and CDR2: GTSNPN, SVGIG (reference sequence). J gave up 7 bases and V 3 bases, and 8 bases lay outside the gene matches. The CDR3 nucleotides are TGTGCCTGGAGGCGAGAAGGGAGGGGGACCCAGTACTTC. Translated, it gives CAWRREGRGTQYF.

This clonotype was recorded at least ten times. This chain joins TRBV19 and TRBJ1-5, with D maybe TRBD1 (5 bases). The germline CDR1 and CDR2 sequences are LNHDA and SQIVND (reference sequence). V was pared by 3 bases and J by 3 bases, with 12 bases between. The CDR3 has 15 amino acids. CDR3 residues: CASSISGRFNQPQHF. The CDR3 DNA sequence: TGTGCCAGTAGTATCTCAGGGAGGTTCAATCAGCCCCAGCATTTT.

This clonotype was found many times. V is TRBV20-1 and J is TRBJ2-4, with a possible D match to TRBD2 (5 bases). Trimming removed 6 bases at V and 2 bases at J, with 11 bases between. Germline V CDR1 and CDR2: DFQATT, SNEGSKA (reference sequence). The CDR3 covers 13 residues. DNA for the CDR3: TGCAGTGCGAGACCCGGGACCAAAAACATTCAGTACTTC. Translating gives CSARPGTKNIQYF.

Relative to its sample, this clonotype is medium-sized. The chain links TRBV12-3 or TRBV12-4 to TRBJ2-4; D is uncertain. The germline V and J ends were trimmed by 3 bases and 2 bases, with 14 bases remaining between them. The CDR3 runs 16 residues. The CDR3 region is CASSFGQFFPKNIQYF. The DNA of the CDR3 is TGTGCCAGCAGTTTCGGGCAGTTTTTCCCCAAAAACATTCAGTACTTC.

This clonotype was detected ten times or more. V and J are TRBV10-3 and TRBJ2-1; TRBD1 aligns across 10 bases. The CDR3 runs 15 residues. Germline lookup yields CDR1 ENHRY and CDR2 SYGVKD. V dropped 4 bases and J dropped 3; count of bases not matched to a gene: 3. CDR3 amino acids: CAISVTGGIYNEQFF. The CDR3 coding sequence is TGTGCCATCAGTGTGACAGGGGGCATCTACAATGAGCAGTTCTTC.

This clonotype has a count of ten or more. The rearrangement links TRBV12-3 or TRBV12-4 to TRBJ2-5; D is perhaps TRBD2 (7 bases). The CDR3 has 13 residues. Trimming pared 3 bases from V and 4 bases from J, leaving 9 bases between. The CDR3 nucleotides read TGTGCCAGCAGTTTGGGGGGGCCAGAGACCCAGTACTTC. The encoded protein is CASSLGGPETQYF.

Ten or more counts support this clonotype. The chain joins TRBV19 to TRBJ1-5; 7 bases align to TRBD1. Trimming at V came to 6 bases and at J to 7 bases, leaving 9 bases not matched to a gene. Germline assignment: CDR1 LNHDA and CDR2 SQIVND (reference sequence). This CDR3 has 14 residues. This CDR3 is CASSYTGERQPQHF. CDR3 DNA: TGTGCCAGTAGCTACACAGGGGAACGCCAGCCCCAGCATTTT.

Ten or more counts support this clonotype. The gene calls are TRBV4-2 and TRBJ1-4; D is possibly TRBD1 (6 bases). Trimming removed 6 bases from V and 4 bases from J, with 12 bases in between. Germline CDR1 LGHNA, CDR2 YNFKEQ. The CDR3 loop spans 14 amino acids. The DNA for the CDR3 is TGTGCCAGCAGTCGGGGGCAGGGTAATGAAAAACTGTTTTTT. Its protein product is CASSRGQGNEKLFF.

The rearrangement links TRBV5-4 to TRBJ2-6; D uncertain. The germline gives CDR1 SGHNT, CDR2 YYREEE (reference sequence). The V end was cut by 4 bases, the J end by 0 bases, with 8 bases between. CDR3 length: 15 amino acids. CDR3 coding DNA: TGTGCCAGCAGCGCCGGAAACTCTGGGGCCAACGTCCTGACTTTC. Translated, it gives CASSAGNSGANVLTF.

This clonotype was seen many times. CDR3 bases: TGCGCCAGCAGCATACCGACTAGCGTATACAATGAGCAGTTCTTC. It encodes CASSIPTSVYNEQFF. The chain couples TRBV5-1 to TRBJ2-1; 8 nucleotides line up with TRBD2. Germline V gene lookup returns CDR1 SGHRS and CDR2 YFSETQ. The V segment lost 4 bases and the J segment 4 bases; nucleotides outside the gene matches: 7. The CDR3 spans 15 residues.

This clonotype came up many times. The chain has TRBV6-2 or TRBV6-3 and TRBJ1-5; D gene ambiguous. CDR3 size: 13 residues. Germline V gene sequence: CDR1 MNHEY, CDR2 SVGEGT. The V gene lost 2 bases and the J gene lost 5 bases, with 7 bases spanning the gap. The CDR3 DNA sequence: TGTGCCAGCAGTTACCCCGCCGATCAGCCCCAGCATTTT. This sequence encodes CASSYPADQPQHF.

There are many counts of this clonotype. This chain links TRBV10-3 with TRBJ2-3; 10 positions agree with TRBD2. Trimming removed 8 bases from V and 3 bases from J; junction bases left unmatched: 2. The CDR3 has 13 residues. The germline V gene encodes CDR1 ENHRY and CDR2 SYGVKD. This CDR3 is CAIQREGTDTQYF. In nucleotides, the CDR3 is TGTGCCATCCAGCGGGAGGGAACAGATACGCAGTATTTT.

This clonotype has just a few counts. The gene calls are TRBV28 and TRBJ2-5; no clear D gene. The CDR3 totals 13 residues. Germline CDR1 is MDHEN and CDR2 is SYDVKM. The germline V and J ends were trimmed by 5 bases and 1 base, with 8 bases remaining between them. The CDR3 spells CASSRLIQETQYF. DNA of the CDR3: TGTGCCAGCAGTCGACTGATCCAAGAGACCCAGTACTTC.

This clonotype was recorded many times. The rearrangement joins TRBV5-5 to TRBJ1-5; D is ambiguous. Germline V gene sequence: CDR1 SGHKS, CDR2 YYEKEE (reference sequence). The CDR3 is 15 residues long. With 1 base removed from V and 6 bases from J, the gap between germline ends came to 14 bases. The CDR3 bases are TGTGCCAGCAGCTTGAGATACACACCACCTCAGCCCCAGCATTTT. It codes for CASSLRYTPPQPQHF. Using reference TRBV5-5 and TRBJ1-5 for the parts outside the CDR3, the full variable domain is DAGVTQSPTHLIKTRGQQVTLRCSPISGHKSVSWYQQVLGQGPQFIFQYYEKEERGRGNFPDRFSARQFPNYSSELNVNALLLGDSALYLCASSLRYTPPQPQHFGDGTRLSIL.

The chain couples TRBV12-3 or TRBV12-4 to TRBJ2-1; 8 nucleotides align to TRBD1. V lost 7 bases to trimming and J lost 6 bases; unmatched junction nucleotides: 5. This CDR3 contains 13 residues. The DNA of the CDR3 is TGTGCCAGCACCCGAGGACAGGGCAATGAGCAGTTCTTC. This translates into CASTRGQGNEQFF.

This clonotype has at least ten counts. The chain combines TRBV6-5 with TRBJ1-6; weak D call: TRBD1 (5 bases). Trimming took off 5 bases at V and 9 bases at J, with 20 bases between the two ends. Germline CDR1 and CDR2: MNHEY and SVGAGI. CDR3 length equals 16 residues. Here the CDR3 reads CASSHQSGGGGSPLHF. The CDR3 nucleotides read TGTGCCAGCAGTCACCAATCGGGGGGAGGTGGTTCACCCCTCCACTTT.

This clonotype has only a few counts. As DNA, the CDR3 is TGCGCCAGCAGCCCCTGGGCGAGCGGGACTAGCACAGATACGCAGTATTTT. The encoded protein is CASSPWASGTSTDTQYF. The rearrangement uses TRBV5-1 and TRBJ2-3, with TRBD2 identical over 7 bases. CDR1 is SGHRS, CDR2 YFSETQ, per germline. The CDR3 extends over 17 amino acids. J was trimmed by 0 bases and V by 4 bases; bases with no gene match: 11.

This clonotype was seen more than once but under ten times. V usage is TRBV2 and J usage is TRBJ1-4, with D unclear. Trimming removed 8 bases from V and 3 bases from J, with 13 bases in between. The CDR3 has 14 amino acids. CDR1 and CDR2 (germline): SNHLY, FYNNEI. The CDR3 nucleotides read TGTGCCAGCTCGCCTAATGGGGCTAATGAAAAACTGTTTTTT. This sequence encodes CASSPNGANEKLFF. Together with reference TRBV2 and TRBJ1-4, the CDR3 gives the full variable domain: EPEVTQTPSHQVTQMGQEVILRCVPISNHLYFYWYRQILGQKVEFLVSFYNNEISEKSEIFDDQFSVERPDGSNFTLKIRSTKLEDSAMYFCASSPNGANEKLFFGSGTQLSVL.

This clonotype was seen many times. V usage is TRBV20-1 and J usage is TRBJ1-2; D is unclear. The V gene lost 6 bases and the J gene lost 0 bases, with 14 bases spanning the gap. This CDR3 is built from 14 residues. The germline V gene has CDR1 DFQATT and CDR2 SNEGSKA (reference sequence). Here the CDR3 reads CSAGRRVTNYGYTF. CDR3 DNA sequence: TGCAGTGCCGGACGGAGAGTCACTAACTATGGCTACACCTTC.

This clonotype was seen at least ten times. The V and J genes are TRBV27 and TRBJ2-3; TRBD2 matches at 9 bases. With V trimmed by 10 bases and J by 6 bases, 14 bases remained unmatched. The CDR3 is made up of 15 amino acids. Germline V CDR1 and CDR2: MNHEY, SMNVEV (reference sequence). The CDR3 loop is CATSASGTYFDTQYF. In DNA form, the CDR3 reads TGTGCCACCTCCGCTAGCGGGACATACTTCGATACGCAGTATTTT.

The V and J genes are TRBV6-6 and TRBJ2-2; tentative D call: TRBD1 (6 bases). The CDR3 consists of 16 residues. V lost 2 bases and J lost 3, with 13 bases in between. Germline V lookup: CDR1 MNHNY, CDR2 SVGAGI (reference sequence). The CDR3 nucleotides read TGTGCCAGCAGTTACCCCAGCTACAGGGACACCGGGGAGCTGTTTTTT. This gives the protein CASSYPSYRDTGELFF.

V and J are TRBV6-5 and TRBJ2-6; perhaps TRBD2 as D (5 bases). The CDR3 is 18 residues long. Germline V CDR1 and CDR2: MNHEY, SVGAGI. V dropped 4 bases and J dropped 1 base, with 17 bases sitting between them. CDR3 sequence: CASSLRPDYPSGANVLTF. The CDR3 DNA sequence: TGTGCCAGCAGTTTGCGACCAGACTATCCATCTGGGGCCAACGTCCTGACTTTC.

In this sample, this clonotype turned up many times. This rearrangement joins TRBV20-1 to TRBJ2-4; D is unresolved. V dropped 6 bases and J dropped 5 bases, with 20 bases sitting between them. From germline, CDR1 is DFQATT and CDR2 SNEGSKA (reference sequence). The CDR3 sequence is 15 residues long. The CDR3 DNA sequence: TGCAGTGCCCGAACCATGCGAATAGAGGAAAACATTCAGTACTTC. This sequence encodes CSARTMRIEENIQYF.